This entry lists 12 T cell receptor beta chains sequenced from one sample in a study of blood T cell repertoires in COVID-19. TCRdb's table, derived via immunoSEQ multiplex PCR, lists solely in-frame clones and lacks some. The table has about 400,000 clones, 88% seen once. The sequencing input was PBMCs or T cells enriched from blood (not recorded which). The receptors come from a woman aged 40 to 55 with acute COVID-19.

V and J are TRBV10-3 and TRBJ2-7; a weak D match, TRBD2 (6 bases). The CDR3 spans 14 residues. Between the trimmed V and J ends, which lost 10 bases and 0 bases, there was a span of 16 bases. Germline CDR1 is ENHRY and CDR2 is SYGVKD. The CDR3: CASRGERSSYEQYF. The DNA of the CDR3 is TGTGCCAGCCGCGGGGAGCGCAGCTCCTACGAGCAGTACTTC.

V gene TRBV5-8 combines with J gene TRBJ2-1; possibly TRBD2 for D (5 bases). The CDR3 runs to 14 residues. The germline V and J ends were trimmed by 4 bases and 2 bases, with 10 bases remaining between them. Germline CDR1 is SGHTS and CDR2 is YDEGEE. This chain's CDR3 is CASSESGTYNEQFF. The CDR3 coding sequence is TGTGCCAGCAGCGAGAGCGGTACCTACAATGAGCAGTTCTTC.

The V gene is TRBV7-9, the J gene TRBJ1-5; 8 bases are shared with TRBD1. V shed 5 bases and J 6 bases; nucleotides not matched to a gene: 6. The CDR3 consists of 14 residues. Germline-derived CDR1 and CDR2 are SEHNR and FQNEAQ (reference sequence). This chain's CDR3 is CASSDVTGGQPQHF. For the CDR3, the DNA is TGTGCCAGCAGCGACGTAACAGGGGGTCAGCCCCAGCATTTT.

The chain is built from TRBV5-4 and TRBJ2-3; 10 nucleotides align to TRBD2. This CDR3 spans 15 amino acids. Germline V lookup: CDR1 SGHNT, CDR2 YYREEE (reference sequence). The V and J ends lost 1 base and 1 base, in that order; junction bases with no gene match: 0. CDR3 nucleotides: TGTGCCAGCAGCTTGACTAGCGGGGGCACAGATACGCAGTATTTT. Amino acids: CASSLTSGGTDTQYF.

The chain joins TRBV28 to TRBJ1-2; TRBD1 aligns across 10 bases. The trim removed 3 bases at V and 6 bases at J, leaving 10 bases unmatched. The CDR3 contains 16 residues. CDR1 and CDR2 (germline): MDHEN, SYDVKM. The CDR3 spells CASSFWGQGNRDGYTF. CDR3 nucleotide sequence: TGTGCCAGCAGTTTTTGGGGACAGGGGAATAGAGATGGCTACACCTTC.

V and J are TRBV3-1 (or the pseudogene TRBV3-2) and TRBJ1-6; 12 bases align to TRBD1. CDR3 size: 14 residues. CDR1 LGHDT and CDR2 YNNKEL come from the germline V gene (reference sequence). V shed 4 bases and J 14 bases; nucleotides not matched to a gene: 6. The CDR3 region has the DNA TGTGCCAGCAGCCTCCCGGGACAGGGGGCCACCCTCCACTTT. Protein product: CASSLPGQGATLHF.

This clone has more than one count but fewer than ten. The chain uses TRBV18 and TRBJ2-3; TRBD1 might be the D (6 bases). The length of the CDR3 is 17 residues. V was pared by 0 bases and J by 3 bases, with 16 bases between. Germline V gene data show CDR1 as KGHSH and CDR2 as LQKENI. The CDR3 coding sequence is TGTGCCAGCTCACCACCAATCGCTGGGGGCGCAACAGATACGCAGTATTTT. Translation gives CASSPPIAGGATDTQYF.

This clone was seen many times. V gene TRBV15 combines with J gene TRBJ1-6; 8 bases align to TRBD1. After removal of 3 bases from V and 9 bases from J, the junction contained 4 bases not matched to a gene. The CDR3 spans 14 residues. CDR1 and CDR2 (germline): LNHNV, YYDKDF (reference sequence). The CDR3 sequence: CATSRDREGSPLHF. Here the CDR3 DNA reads TGTGCCACCAGCAGGGACAGGGAAGGTTCACCCCTCCACTTT.

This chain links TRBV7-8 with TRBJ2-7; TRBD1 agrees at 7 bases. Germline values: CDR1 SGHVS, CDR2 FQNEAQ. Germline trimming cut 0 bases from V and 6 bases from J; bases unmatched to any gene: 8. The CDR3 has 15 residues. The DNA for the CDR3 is TGTGCCAGCAGCTTAGCCCCCGGGACAGTCCTCGAGCAGTACTTC. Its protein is CASSLAPGTVLEQYF.

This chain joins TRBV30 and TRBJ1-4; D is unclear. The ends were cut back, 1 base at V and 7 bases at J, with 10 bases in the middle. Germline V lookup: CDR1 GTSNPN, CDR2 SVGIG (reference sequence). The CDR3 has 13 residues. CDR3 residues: CAWSAVIGEKLFF. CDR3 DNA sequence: TGTGCCTGGAGTGCGGTAATTGGTGAAAAACTGTTTTTT.

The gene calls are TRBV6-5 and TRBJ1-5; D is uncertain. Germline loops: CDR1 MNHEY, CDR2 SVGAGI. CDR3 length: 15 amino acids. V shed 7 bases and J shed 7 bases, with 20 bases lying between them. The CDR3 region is CASTEGPGMDQPQHF. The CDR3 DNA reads TGTGCCAGCACCGAAGGGCCGGGGATGGACCAGCCCCAGCATTTT.

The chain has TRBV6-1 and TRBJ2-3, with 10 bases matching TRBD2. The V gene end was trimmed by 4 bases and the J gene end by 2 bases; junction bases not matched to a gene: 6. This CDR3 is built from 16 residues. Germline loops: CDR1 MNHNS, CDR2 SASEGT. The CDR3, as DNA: TGTGCCAGCAGTGCCCTAGCGGGGGCCTTCACAGATACGCAGTATTTT. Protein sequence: CASSALAGAFTDTQYF.